The 11 T cell receptor beta chains below come from one sample, sequenced in a study of shared clonotypes between healthy human individuals (dated by TCRdb to 2020 to 2022). The library was obtained by the immunoSEQ multiplex PCR assay. As stored in TCRdb, this immuneACCESS dataset retains in-frame rearrangements with V and J assigned. A fraction of the clones does not appear; measured against another copy, unresolved V genes explain less than half of the discrepancy, and the remainder lacks a known reason. This sample lists about a million clones; under 80% were detected once. In total, the top ten clones hold 1.4% to 1.5% of the sample. The sequenced sample was memory CD4+ T cells sorted from blood. The sample's cell subset or site label, in plain terms: CD45RA-negative fraction. These receptor sequences come from a young man in good health.

The J gene is TRBJ2-5, the V gene TRBV7-9, with D hard to call. V was clipped by 5 bases and J by 4 bases, with 8 bases between them. Germline CDR1 SEHNR, CDR2 FQNEAQ (reference sequence). CDR3 length: 12 residues. The CDR3 here is CASSTVGETQYF. The CDR3 DNA reads as TGTGCCAGCAGCACTGTTGGAGAGACCCAGTACTTC.

The chain combines TRBV9 with TRBJ2-7; 7 nucleotides agree with TRBD2. V was clipped by 4 bases and J by 2 bases; unmatched bases: 9. CDR1 is SGDLS, CDR2 YYNGEE, per germline. There are 15 residues in the CDR3. CDR3 residues: CASSLDTRGTYEQYF. Here the CDR3 DNA reads TGTGCCAGCAGCTTAGATACGCGGGGGACCTACGAGCAGTACTTC.

The chain recombines TRBV14 with TRBJ2-2, with 7 positions matching TRBD2. The V and J ends lost 2 bases and 7 bases, in that order; junction bases with no gene match: 1. Germline V gives CDR1 SGHDN, CDR2 FVKESK. This CDR3 spans 13 amino acids. CDR3 DNA: TGTGCCAGCAGCCAATGGGAGGGCGGGGAGCTGTTTTTT. It encodes CASSQWEGGELFF.

In the case of this clone: Other nucleotide sequences in the sample specify the same CDR3. The V and J genes are TRBV30 and TRBJ1-2; 7 nucleotides agree with TRBD1. CDR3 length: 13 residues. V gave up 5 bases and J gave up 8 bases; unmatched junction bases: 11. Germline values: CDR1 GTSNPN, CDR2 SVGIG (reference sequence). The CDR3 DNA reads as TGTGCCTGGGGCCGGGACAGACCAAGGGGCTACACCTTC. Its translation: CAWGRDRPRGYTF.

The chain has TRBV18 and TRBJ2-5; D remains ambiguous. This CDR3 contains 14 residues. Trimming cost V 3 bases and J 4 bases, with 12 bases left between them. From germline, CDR1 is KGHSH and CDR2 LQKENI. The CDR3 sequence is CASSPDAGPETQYF. CDR3 bases: TGTGCCAGCTCACCGGATGCAGGCCCAGAGACCCAGTACTTC.

The V call is TRBV6-5, the J call TRBJ2-7; TRBD1 matches at 7 bases. J gave up 9 bases and V 6 bases, and 8 bases lay outside the gene matches. This CDR3 spans 12 amino acids. The germline V gene has CDR1 MNHEY and CDR2 SVGAGI. The DNA for the CDR3 is TGTGCCAGCAGACAGAACAGGGGTTCGCAGTACTTC. Its translation: CASRQNRGSQYF.

This rearrangement joins TRBV4-1 to TRBJ2-2, with TRBD1 matching over 8 bases. Trimming took 1 base from V and 4 from J; bases not matched to a gene: 5. This CDR3 comprises 16 residues. The V gene's germline CDR1 is MGHRA and CDR2 YSYEKL. The CDR3 region is CASSQVQGAGTGELFF. CDR3 nucleotide sequence: TGCGCCAGCAGCCAAGTCCAGGGGGCAGGCACCGGGGAGCTGTTTTTT.

The CDR3 sequence: CASSFQSTGYTF. In DNA form, the CDR3 reads TGTGCCAGCAGTTTTCAGTCTACTGGCTACACCTTC. The chain uses TRBV28 and TRBJ1-2; no clear D. Germline assignment: CDR1 MDHEN and CDR2 SYDVKM. The V gene lost 3 bases and the J gene lost 7 bases, with 9 bases spanning the gap. The CDR3 spans 12 residues.

The chain uses TRBV5-6 and TRBJ2-3; 7 nucleotides align to TRBD1. Trimming cost V 4 bases and J 3 bases; bases outside gene matches: 8. This CDR3 has 15 residues. The V gene's germline CDR1 is SGHDT and CDR2 YYEEEE. The CDR3 here is CASSEPGGRTDTQYF. In DNA form, the CDR3 reads TGTGCCAGCAGCGAACCAGGGGGACGGACAGATACGCAGTATTTT.

The genes are TRBV7-2 and TRBJ1-6, with TRBD1 matching over 9 bases. Germline values: CDR1 SGHTA, CDR2 FQGNSA. This CDR3 has 16 residues. Germline trimming cut 3 bases from V and 3 bases from J; bases unmatched to any gene: 3. The CDR3 nucleotides read TGTGCCAGCAGCTTGGGACAGGGCTACTATAATTCACCCCTCCACTTT. It is translated as CASSLGQGYYNSPLHF.

The genes are TRBV7-2 and TRBJ2-7; no clear D. Germline loops: CDR1 SGHTA, CDR2 FQGNSA. V was clipped by 1 base and J by 11 bases, with 15 bases between them. The CDR3 length is 13 residues. DNA for the CDR3: TGTGCCAGCAGCTTAGGGGGATCGGCTAAAGAGTACTTC. It specifies CASSLGGSAKEYF.